The T cell receptor beta chain described here comes from a study of shared clonotypes between healthy human individuals. Concerning this clone itself: Other nucleotide sequences in the sample specify the same CDR3.

TCRdb's table, derived via immunoSEQ multiplex PCR, lists solely in-frame clones and lacks some. The table includes some 2,000,000 clones, almost 96% detected once. This clonotype was obtained from a man between 18 and 29 years old in good health. The sample consisted of naive CD4+ T cells sorted from blood. As to subset: CD45RA+ positively selected.

DNA for the CDR3: TGTGCCAGCAGCTTAGAGGGGGGAAGTGGCTACACCTTC. This codes for CASSLEGGSGYTF. This chain joins TRBV7-9 and TRBJ1-2; TRBD1 might be the D (6 bases). V shed 1 base and J shed 7 bases, with 10 bases lying between them. The CDR3 contains 13 residues. Germline V gene data show CDR1 as SEHNR and CDR2 as FQNEAQ (reference sequence).